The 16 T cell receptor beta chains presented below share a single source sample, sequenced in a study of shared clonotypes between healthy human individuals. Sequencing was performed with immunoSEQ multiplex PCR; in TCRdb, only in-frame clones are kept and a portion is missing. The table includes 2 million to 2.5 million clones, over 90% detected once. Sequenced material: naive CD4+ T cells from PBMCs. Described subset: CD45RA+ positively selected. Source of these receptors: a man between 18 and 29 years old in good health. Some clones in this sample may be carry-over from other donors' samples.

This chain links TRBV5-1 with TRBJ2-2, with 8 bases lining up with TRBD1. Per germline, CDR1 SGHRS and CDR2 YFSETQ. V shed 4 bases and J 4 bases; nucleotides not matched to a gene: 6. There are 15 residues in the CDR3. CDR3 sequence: CASSLGQVLTGELFF. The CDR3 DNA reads TGCGCCAGCAGCCTGGGACAGGTTCTCACCGGGGAGCTGTTTTTT.

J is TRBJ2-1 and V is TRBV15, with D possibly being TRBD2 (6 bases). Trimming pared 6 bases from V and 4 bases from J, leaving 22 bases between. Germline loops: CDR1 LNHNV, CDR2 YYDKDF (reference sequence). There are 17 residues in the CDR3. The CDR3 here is CATRTQDHGGVYNEQFF. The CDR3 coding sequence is TGTGCCACCAGGACCCAGGACCACGGCGGGGTATACAATGAGCAGTTCTTC.

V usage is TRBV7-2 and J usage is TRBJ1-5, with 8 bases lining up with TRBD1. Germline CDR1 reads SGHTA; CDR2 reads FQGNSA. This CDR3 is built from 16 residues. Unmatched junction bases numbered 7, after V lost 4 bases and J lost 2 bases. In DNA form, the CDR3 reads TGTGCCAGCAGCTCACACAGGGGGGAAGGCAATCAGCCCCAGCATTTT. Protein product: CASSSHRGEGNQPQHF.

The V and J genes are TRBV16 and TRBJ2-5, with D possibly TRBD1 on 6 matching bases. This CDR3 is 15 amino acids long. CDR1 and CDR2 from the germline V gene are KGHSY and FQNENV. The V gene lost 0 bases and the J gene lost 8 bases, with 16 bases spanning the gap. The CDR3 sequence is CASSQSSTGIPTQYF. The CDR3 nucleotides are TGTGCCAGCAGCCAATCTTCAACAGGGATCCCCACCCAGTACTTC.

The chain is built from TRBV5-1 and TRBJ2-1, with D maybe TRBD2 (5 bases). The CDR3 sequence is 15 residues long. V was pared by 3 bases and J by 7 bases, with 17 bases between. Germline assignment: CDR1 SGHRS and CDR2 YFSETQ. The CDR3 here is CASSSSGIAINEQFF. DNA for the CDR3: TGCGCCAGCAGCTCCTCGGGGATAGCGATAAATGAGCAGTTCTTC.

The CDR3 is CASSYDELAGAEQYF. In nucleotides, the CDR3 is TGTGCCAGCAGTTACGACGAACTAGCGGGAGCCGAGCAGTACTTC. The gene calls are TRBV6-6 and TRBJ2-7; 11 bases are a match to TRBD2. V shed 2 bases and J 6 bases; nucleotides not matched to a gene: 6. Germline loops: CDR1 MNHNY, CDR2 SVGAGI (reference sequence). This CDR3 is 15 amino acids long.

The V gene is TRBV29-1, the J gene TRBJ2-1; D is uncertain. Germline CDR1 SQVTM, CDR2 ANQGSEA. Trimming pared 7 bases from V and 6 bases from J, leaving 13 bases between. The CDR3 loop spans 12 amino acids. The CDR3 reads CSGGRATNEQFF. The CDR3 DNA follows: TGCAGCGGCGGCCGGGCCACCAATGAGCAGTTCTTC.

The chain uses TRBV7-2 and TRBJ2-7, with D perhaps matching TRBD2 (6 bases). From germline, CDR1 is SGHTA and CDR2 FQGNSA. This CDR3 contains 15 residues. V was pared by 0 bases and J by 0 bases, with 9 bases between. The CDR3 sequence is CASSLAEGPSYEQYF. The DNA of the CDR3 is TGTGCCAGCAGCTTAGCGGAGGGACCCTCCTACGAGCAGTACTTC.

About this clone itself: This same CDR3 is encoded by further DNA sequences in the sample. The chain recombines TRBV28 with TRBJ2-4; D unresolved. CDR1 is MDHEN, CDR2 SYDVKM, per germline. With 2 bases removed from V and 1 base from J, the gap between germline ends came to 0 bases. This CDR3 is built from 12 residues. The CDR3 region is CASSLAKNIQYF. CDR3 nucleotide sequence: TGTGCCAGCAGTTTAGCCAAAAACATTCAGTACTTC.

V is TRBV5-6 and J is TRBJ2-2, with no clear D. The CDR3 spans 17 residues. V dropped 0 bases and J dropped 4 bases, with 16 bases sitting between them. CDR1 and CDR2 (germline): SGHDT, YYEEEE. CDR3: CASSLAWDVISTGELFF. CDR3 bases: TGTGCCAGCAGCTTGGCTTGGGATGTAATCTCCACCGGGGAGCTGTTTTTT.

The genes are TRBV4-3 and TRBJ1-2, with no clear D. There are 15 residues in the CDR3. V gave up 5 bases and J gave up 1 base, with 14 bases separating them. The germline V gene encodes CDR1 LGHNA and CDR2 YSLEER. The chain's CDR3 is CASSVGSGFNYGYTF. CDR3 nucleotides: TGCGCCAGCAGCGTGGGGTCTGGGTTTAACTATGGCTACACCTTC.

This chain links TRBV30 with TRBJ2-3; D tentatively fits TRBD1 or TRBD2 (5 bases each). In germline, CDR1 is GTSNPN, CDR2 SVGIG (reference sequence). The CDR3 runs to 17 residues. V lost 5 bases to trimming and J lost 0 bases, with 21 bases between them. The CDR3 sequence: CAWGGWIGAPSTDTQYF. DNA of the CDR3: TGTGCCTGGGGGGGATGGATTGGAGCCCCTAGCACAGATACGCAGTATTTT.

In DNA, the CDR3 is TGTGCCAGCAGTGAGATGGGACCGAACTCCTACGAGCAGTACTTC. Residues: CASSEMGPNSYEQYF. This chain links TRBV2 with TRBJ2-7; D is tentatively TRBD1 or TRBD2 (5 bases each). This CDR3 is 15 amino acids long. Per germline, CDR1 SNHLY and CDR2 FYNNEI. The V end lost 3 bases, the J end lost 0 bases, and 12 bases lay between the germline ends. Full variable domain (remainder filled in from reference TRBV2 and TRBJ2-7): EPEVTQTPSHQVTQMGQEVILRCVPISNHLYFYWYRQILGQKVEFLVSFYNNEISEKSEIFDDQFSVERPDGSNFTLKIRSTKLEDSAMYFCASSEMGPNSYEQYFGPGTRLTVT.

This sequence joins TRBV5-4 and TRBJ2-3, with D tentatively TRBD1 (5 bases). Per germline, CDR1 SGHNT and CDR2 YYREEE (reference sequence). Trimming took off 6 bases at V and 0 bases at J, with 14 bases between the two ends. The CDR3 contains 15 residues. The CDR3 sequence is CASKGSGTSTDTQYF. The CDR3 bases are TGTGCCAGCAAGGGGTCTGGCACTAGCACAGATACGCAGTATTTT.

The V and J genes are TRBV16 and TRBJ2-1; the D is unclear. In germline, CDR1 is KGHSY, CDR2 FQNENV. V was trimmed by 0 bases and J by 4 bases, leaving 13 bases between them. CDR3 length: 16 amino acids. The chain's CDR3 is CASSQSRPGIYNEQFF. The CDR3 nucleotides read TGTGCCAGCAGCCAATCTCGCCCGGGCATTTACAATGAGCAGTTCTTC. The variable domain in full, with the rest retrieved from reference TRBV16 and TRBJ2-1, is GEEVAQTPKHLVRGEGQKAKLYCAPIKGHSYVFWYQQVLKNEFKFLISFQNENVFDETGMPKERFSAKCLPNSPCSLEIQATKLEDSAVYFCASSQSRPGIYNEQFFGPGTRLTVL.

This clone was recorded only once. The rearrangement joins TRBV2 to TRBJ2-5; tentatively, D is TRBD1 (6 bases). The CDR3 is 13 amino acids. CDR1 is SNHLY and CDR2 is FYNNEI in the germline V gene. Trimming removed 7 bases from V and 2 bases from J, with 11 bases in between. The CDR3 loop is CASTGTPQETQYF. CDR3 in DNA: TGTGCCAGCACCGGGACACCACAAGAGACCCAGTACTTC.